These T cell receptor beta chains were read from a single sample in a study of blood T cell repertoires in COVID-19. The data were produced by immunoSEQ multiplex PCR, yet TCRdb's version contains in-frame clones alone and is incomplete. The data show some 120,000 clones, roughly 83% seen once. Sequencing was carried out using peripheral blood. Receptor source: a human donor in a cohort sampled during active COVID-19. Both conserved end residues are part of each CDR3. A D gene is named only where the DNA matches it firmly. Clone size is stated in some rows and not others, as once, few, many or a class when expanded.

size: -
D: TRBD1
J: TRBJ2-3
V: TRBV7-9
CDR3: CASSPGDSSFPDTQYF
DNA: TGTGCCAGCAGTCCAGGGGACAGTAGTTTTCCAGATACGCAGTATTTT

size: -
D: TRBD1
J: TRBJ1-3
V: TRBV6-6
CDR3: CASFLDRDSGNTIYF
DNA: TGTGCCAGCTTCCTGGACAGGGACTCGGGAAACACCATATATTTT

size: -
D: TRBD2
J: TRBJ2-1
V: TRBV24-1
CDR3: CATSEAGANNEQFF
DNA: TGTGCCACCTCAGAAGCGGGAGCGAACAATGAGCAGTTCTTC

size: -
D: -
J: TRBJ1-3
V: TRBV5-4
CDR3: CASSYQLGGSGNTIYF
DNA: TGTGCCAGCAGCTACCAGCTGGGGGGCTCTGGAAACACCATATATTTT

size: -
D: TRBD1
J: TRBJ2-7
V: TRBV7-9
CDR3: CASSQSRGQPYEQYF
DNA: TGTGCCAGCAGCCAGTCCCGGGGACAGCCCTACGAGCAGTACTTC

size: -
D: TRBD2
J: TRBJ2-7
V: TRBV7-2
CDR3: CASSPSGRYEQYF
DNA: TGTGCCAGCAGTCCGAGCGGGAGGTACGAGCAGTACTTC

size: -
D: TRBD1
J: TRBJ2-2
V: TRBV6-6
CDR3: CASRPGQGGAGELFF
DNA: TGTGCCAGCAGGCCGGGACAGGGGGGTGCCGGGGAGCTGTTTTTT

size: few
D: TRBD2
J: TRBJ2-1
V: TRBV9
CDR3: CASSVAPAGGGRAANEQFF
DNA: TGTGCCAGCAGCGTAGCTCCCGCCGGGGGCGGGAGGGCCGCCAATGAGCAGTTCTTC

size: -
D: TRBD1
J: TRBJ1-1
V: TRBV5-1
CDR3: CASSGDRGRNSEAFF
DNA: TGCGCCAGCAGCGGCGACAGGGGGCGAAATTCTGAAGCTTTCTTT

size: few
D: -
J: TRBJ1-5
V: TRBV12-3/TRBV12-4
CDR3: CASSLQGDQPQHF
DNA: TGTGCCAGCAGTTTACAGGGCGATCAGCCCCAGCATTTT

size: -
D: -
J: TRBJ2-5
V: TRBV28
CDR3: CASSLSDNRETQYF
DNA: TGTGCCAGCAGTCTGTCGGACAATCGAGAGACCCAGTACTTC

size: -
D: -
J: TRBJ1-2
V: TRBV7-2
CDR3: CASSAGVGSRDYGYTF
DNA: TGTGCCAGCAGCGCCGGGGTAGGGAGTAGAGACTATGGCTACACCTTC

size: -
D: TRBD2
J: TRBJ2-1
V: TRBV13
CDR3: CASSLRWLAGSSYNEQFF
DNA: TGTGCCAGCAGCCTAAGGTGGTTAGCGGGCAGCTCCTACAATGAGCAGTTCTTC

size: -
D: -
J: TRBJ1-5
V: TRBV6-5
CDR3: CASSYSPREQPQHF
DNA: TGTGCCAGCAGTTACTCCCCGAGGGAGCAGCCCCAGCATTTT

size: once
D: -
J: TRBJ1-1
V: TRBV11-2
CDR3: CASSSRLTEAFF
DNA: TGTGCCAGCAGCAGCCGTCTGACTGAAGCTTTCTTT

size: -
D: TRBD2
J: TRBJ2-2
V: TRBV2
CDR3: CASSGGLAGLGELFF
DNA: TGTGCCAGCAGCGGCGGACTAGCGGGCCTCGGGGAGCTGTTTTTT

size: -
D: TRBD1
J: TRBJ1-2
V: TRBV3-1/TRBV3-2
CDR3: CASSQDSRTGYGYTF
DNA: TGTGCCAGCAGCCAAGATTCGAGGACAGGCTATGGCTACACCTTC

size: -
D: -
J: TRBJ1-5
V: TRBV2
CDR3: CASSSGFQPQHF
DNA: TGTGCCAGCAGCTCAGGGTTCCAGCCCCAGCATTTT

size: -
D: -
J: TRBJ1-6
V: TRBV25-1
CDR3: CASSTRTGNSSPLHF
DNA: TGTGCCAGCAGTACCCGGACGGGAAATAGTTCACCCCTCCACTTT

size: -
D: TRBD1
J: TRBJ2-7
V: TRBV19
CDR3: CASSRGQGLKYF
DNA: TGTGCCAGTAGCCGTGGACAGGGGCTTAAGTACTTC

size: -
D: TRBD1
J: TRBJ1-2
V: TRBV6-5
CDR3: CASTPGQGVYYGYTF
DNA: TGTGCCAGCACCCCCGGACAGGGGGTGTACTATGGCTACACCTTC

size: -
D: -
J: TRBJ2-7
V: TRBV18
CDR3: CASSPDRDTPLYEQYF
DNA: TGTGCCAGCTCACCTGACCGGGACACACCCCTCTACGAGCAGTACTTC